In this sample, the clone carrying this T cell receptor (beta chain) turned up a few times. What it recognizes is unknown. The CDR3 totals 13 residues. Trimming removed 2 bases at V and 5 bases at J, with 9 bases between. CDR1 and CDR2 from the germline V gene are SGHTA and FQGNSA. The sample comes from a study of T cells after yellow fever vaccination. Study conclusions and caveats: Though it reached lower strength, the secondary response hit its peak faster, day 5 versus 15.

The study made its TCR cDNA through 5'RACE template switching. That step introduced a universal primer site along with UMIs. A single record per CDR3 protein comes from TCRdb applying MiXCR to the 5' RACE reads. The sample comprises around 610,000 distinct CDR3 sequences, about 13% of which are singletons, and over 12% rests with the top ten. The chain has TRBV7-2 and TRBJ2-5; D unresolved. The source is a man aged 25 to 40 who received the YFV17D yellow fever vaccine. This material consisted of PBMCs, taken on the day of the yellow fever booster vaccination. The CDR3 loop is CASSLIGRETQYF. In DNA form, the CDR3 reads TGTGCCAGCAGCTTAATTGGGCGTGAGACCCAGTACTTC.